A single T cell receptor beta chain is shown here with its context. Its antigen is as yet unknown. This entry is derived from a study of T cells in Graves' hyperthyroidism and ophthalmopathy. Regarding the study as a whole: A model of 13 V-J pairs discriminated ophthalmopathy from stable hyperthyroidism.

Amplified TCR beta CDR3 regions came from RNA transcripts. A set of HTBI primers served as the primers for a first-round RT-PCR of the TCR CDR3. In TCRdb, the multiplex PCR reads were re-called with MiXCR into one record per CDR3 protein. The sample lists about 680,000 distinct CDR3 sequences, just over 35% seen once, with around 30% in the top ten. Clinical symptoms, serum thyroxine and TRAb, thyroid ultrasound and orbital computed tomography together formed the diagnostic basis. Around 10 ml of fresh peripheral blood supplied the PBMCs. The trim removed 3 bases at V and 5 bases at J, leaving 7 bases unmatched. From germline, CDR1 is SGDLS and CDR2 YYNGEE. CDR3 length: 15 residues.

The sequenced material came from blood. The receptor was isolated from a woman between 40 and 55 years old with Graves' hyperthyroidism. The V call is TRBV9, the J call TRBJ1-4; 7 bases map to TRBD1. CDR3 residues: CASSAAGTENEKLFF. The DNA of the CDR3 is TGTGCCAGCAGCGCGGCCGGGACAGAAAATGAAAAACTGTTTTTT.